One and the same sample provided the 27 T cell receptor beta chains below, sequenced in a study of identical twins. TCRdb reanalysed the 5' RACE reads using MiXCR and keeps one entry per CDR3 protein. The table lists approximately 250,000 distinct CDR3 sequences, over 5.5% of them singletons. These same records also appear under a second study, on T cells expressing NK-cell markers.

Sequencing input: CD8+ T cells sorted from blood. The receptors were sampled from a woman aged 18-29 years in good health.

A single count supports this clonotype. The chain is built from TRBV7-9 and TRBJ2-3; D gene ambiguous. Trimming shortened V by 11 bases and J by 5 bases, and 17 bases separated the two germline ends. This CDR3 contains 13 residues. Germline CDR1 is SEHNR and CDR2 is FQNEAQ (reference sequence). DNA of the CDR3: TGTGCCGGCTACGAAGGACCGCTAGATACGCAGTATTTT. Its protein product is CAGYEGPLDTQYF. The variable domain in full, with the rest retrieved from reference TRBV7-9 and TRBJ2-3, is DTGVSQNPRHKITKRGQNVTFRCDPISEHNRLYWYRQTLGQGPEFLTYFQNEAQLEKSRLLSDRFSAERPKGSFSTLEIQRTEQGDSAMYLCAGYEGPLDTQYFGPGTRLTVL.

This clonotype was observed at least ten times. The chain uses TRBV3-1 and TRBJ1-2; D perhaps matches TRBD1 (6 bases). The CDR3 has 12 amino acids. With 3 bases removed from V and 4 bases from J, the gap between germline ends came to 6 bases. Germline V gene lookup returns CDR1 LGHDT and CDR2 YNNKEL (reference sequence). CDR3 DNA sequence: TGTGCCAGCAGCCAGGACAGCTATGGCTACACCTTC. It is translated as CASSQDSYGYTF.

This clonotype appeared a few times. The rearrangement joins TRBV5-6 to TRBJ1-4; D uncertain. Trimming cost V 1 base and J 4 bases, with 5 bases left between them. The CDR3 contains 13 residues. Germline CDR1 and CDR2: SGHDT and YYEEEE. CDR3 region: CASSLQSNEKLFF. CDR3 in DNA: TGTGCCAGCAGCTTGCAGAGTAATGAAAAACTGTTTTTT.

This chain connects TRBV7-3 to TRBJ2-7; 7 bases are a match to TRBD1. The germline CDR1 and CDR2 sequences are SGHTA and FQGTGA. V was clipped by 1 base and J by 2 bases; unmatched bases: 2. This CDR3 is 14 amino acids long. CDR3 amino acids: CASSLNRGPYEQYF. The DNA for the CDR3 is TGTGCCAGCAGCTTAAATAGGGGGCCCTACGAGCAGTACTTC.

In this sample, this clonotype turned up a few times. V and J are TRBV15 and TRBJ2-2; TRBD1 matches at 9 bases. There are 18 residues in the CDR3. The J segment lost 0 bases and the V segment lost 6 bases, leaving 11 bases of the junction unmatched. Per the germline V gene, CDR1 is LNHNV and CDR2 is YYDKDF (reference sequence). CDR3 DNA sequence: TGTGCCACCAGTGCCCGGGACAGGGATTCCGCGAACACCGGGGAGCTGTTTTTT. This gives the protein CATSARDRDSANTGELFF. Filled out from reference TRBV15 and TRBJ2-2, the complete variable domain reads DAMVIQNPRYQVTQFGKPVTLSCSQTLNHNVMYWYQQKSSQAPKLLFHYYDKDFNNEADTPDNFQSRRPNTSFCFLDIRSPGLGDTAMYLCATSARDRDSANTGELFFGEGSRLTVL.

Ten or more counts support this clonotype. This CDR3 is CASSSLSGSNEQFF. The DNA of the CDR3 is TGTGCCAGCAGCTCGCTTAGCGGGAGCAATGAGCAGTTCTTC. V and J are TRBV11-2 and TRBJ2-1, with 9 bases aligning to TRBD2. The germline V gene has CDR1 SGHAT and CDR2 FQNNGV. J gave up 6 bases and V 4 bases, and 4 bases lay outside the gene matches. This CDR3 is built from 14 residues. Full variable domain (missing parts from reference TRBV11-2 and TRBJ2-1): EAGVAQSPRYKIIEKRQSVAFWCNPISGHATLYWYQQILGQGPKLLIQFQNNGVVDDSQLPKDRFSAERLKGVDSTLKIQPAKLEDSAVYLCASSSLSGSNEQFFGPGTRLTVL.

This clonotype occurred a few times. J is TRBJ2-7 and V is TRBV7-9; tentative D call: TRBD1 (6 bases). With 2 bases removed from V and 6 bases from J, the gap between germline ends came to 14 bases. From germline, CDR1 is SEHNR and CDR2 FQNEAQ (reference sequence). This CDR3 region has 14 residues. The CDR3 nucleotides are TGTGCCAGCAGCTTAACACAGGGAAGTAGCGAGCAGTACTTC. Protein product: CASSLTQGSSEQYF.

The chain combines TRBV11-1 with TRBJ2-1, with 8 positions matching TRBD2. Germline V CDR1 and CDR2: SGHAT, FQDESV (reference sequence). The V and J ends lost 0 bases and 4 bases, in that order; junction bases with no gene match: 17. The CDR3 consists of 20 residues. CDR3 coding DNA: TGTGCCAGCAGCTTAGCGCTCCAGCGGGGGCCAGAAAATGCGTACAATGAGCAGTTCTTC. This encodes CASSLALQRGPENAYNEQFF.

This clonotype was counted at least ten times. The chain couples TRBV9 to TRBJ2-7; TRBD1 matches at 7 bases. The ends lost 1 base at V and 2 bases at J; junction bases unmatched: 6. The CDR3 length is 15 residues. Germline-derived CDR1 and CDR2 are SGDLS and YYNGEE. CDR3 in amino acids: CASSVTGDRTYEQYF. The CDR3 nucleotides are TGTGCCAGCAGCGTAACTGGGGACAGAACCTACGAGCAGTACTTC.

This clonotype was observed at least ten times. This chain connects TRBV5-1 to TRBJ2-1; D may be TRBD2 (6 bases). The V end was cut by 2 bases, the J end by 6 bases, with 9 bases between. CDR1 SGHRS and CDR2 YFSETQ come from the germline V gene. The CDR3 is made up of 13 amino acids. This CDR3 is CASSLTGLNEQFF. CDR3 nucleotide sequence: TGCGCCAGCAGCTTAACGGGACTCAATGAGCAGTTCTTC.

Many counts were recorded for this clonotype. This sequence joins TRBV7-9 and TRBJ2-7; D is ambiguous. This CDR3 region has 14 residues. The germline V gene encodes CDR1 SEHNR and CDR2 FQNEAQ (reference sequence). The V end lost 1 base, the J end lost 3 bases, and 10 bases lay between the germline ends. The CDR3 region has the DNA TGTGCCAGCAGCTTAGACTACAGACTCTACGAGCAGTACTTC. Its translation is CASSLDYRLYEQYF.

The chain couples TRBV6-4 to TRBJ2-1; no clear D. V lost 0 bases, J lost 6 bases, and 6 bases lay in between. The CDR3 sequence is 13 residues long. Looked up from germline, CDR1 is MRHNA and CDR2 is SNTAGT. The CDR3 bases are TGTGCCAGCAGTGACTCCCCTGTCAATGAGCAGTTCTTC. Its protein is CASSDSPVNEQFF.

The sample holds a few counts of this clonotype. The chain joins TRBV7-6 to TRBJ2-7, with D uncertain. Trimming took off 4 bases at V and 2 bases at J, with 12 bases between the two ends. This CDR3 is built from 14 residues. Germline V CDR1 and CDR2: SGHVS, FNYEAQ. The CDR3 reads CASSSPDGAYEQYF. DNA of the CDR3: TGTGCCAGCAGCTCCCCCGACGGAGCCTACGAGCAGTACTTC.

Remarks on this clonotype: A read error is likely, as this CDR3 ends without the conserved phenylalanine or tryptophan. No DNA is shown, since the ends of the CDR3 on it are uncertain; the CDR3 is the one TCRdb lists. The chain is built from TRBV4-2 and TRBJ1-4. Germline V CDR1 and CDR2: LGHNA, YNFKEQ. Counting both end residues, the CDR3 totals 14 amino acids. The CDR3 is CASSPGLLGWALLC.

V and J are TRBV2 and TRBJ2-1; TRBD2 is a possible D gene (6 bases). CDR3 length equals 15 residues. CDR1 is SNHLY and CDR2 is FYNNEI in the germline V gene. Trimming pared 6 bases from V and 8 bases from J, leaving 20 bases between. CDR3 loop: CASRDVPGLIDEQFF. As DNA, the CDR3 is TGTGCCAGCAGGGATGTCCCGGGACTGATAGATGAGCAGTTCTTC.

At least ten counts were recorded for this clonotype. The V and J genes are TRBV6-5 and TRBJ1-2, with D perhaps TRBD1 (5 bases). The CDR3 is made up of 15 amino acids. V was trimmed by 2 bases and J by 6 bases, leaving 16 bases between them. Per germline, CDR1 MNHEY and CDR2 SVGAGI. CDR3 sequence reads: CASSYGGDFSDGYTF. The CDR3 coding sequence is TGTGCCAGCAGTTACGGAGGGGACTTCTCCGATGGCTACACCTTC.

This clonotype was observed a handful of times. Written as DNA, the CDR3 is TGCAGTGCTAGTGTCTTTTCGGGGCGCACTGAAGCTTTCTTT. This sequence encodes CSASVFSGRTEAFF. The chain has TRBV20-1 and TRBJ1-1; tentative D call: TRBD1 (5 bases). Germline values: CDR1 DFQATT, CDR2 SNEGSKA (reference sequence). The CDR3 is 14 amino acids. V was trimmed by 3 bases and J by 4 bases, leaving 15 bases between them.

This clonotype was detected ten times or more. CDR3 residues: CASSSPGVAGPVETQYF. For the CDR3, the DNA is TGTGCCAGCAGCTCCCCGGGAGTAGCGGGACCGGTGGAGACCCAGTACTTC. The chain uses TRBV12-3 or TRBV12-4 and TRBJ2-5, with 8 bases matching TRBD2. The CDR3 sequence is 17 residues long. V shed 6 bases, J shed 5 bases, and the junction held 17 bases outside the gene matches.

The chain has TRBV6-1 and TRBJ2-1, with 11 bases lining up with TRBD2. Germline V CDR1 and CDR2: MNHNS, SASEGT. With 6 bases clipped from V and 4 bases from J, the junction kept 5 bases outside the gene matches. The CDR3 contains 15 residues. Written as DNA, the CDR3 is TGTGCCAGCAGAACTAGCGGGAGCCCTTACAATGAGCAGTTCTTC. It translates to CASRTSGSPYNEQFF.

This clonotype appeared many times. The gene calls are TRBV4-3 and TRBJ2-7, with TRBD1 matching over 9 bases. The germline V gene has CDR1 LGHNA and CDR2 YSLEER. Trimming at V came to 3 bases and at J to 4 bases, leaving 13 bases not matched to a gene. The CDR3 extends over 17 amino acids. CDR3 sequence reads: CASSQGQGALGAYEQYF. DNA for the CDR3: TGCGCCAGCAGCCAGGGACAGGGTGCGTTGGGAGCTTACGAGCAGTACTTC.

This clonotype has just a few counts. The J gene is TRBJ1-2, the V gene TRBV28, with D uncertain. Germline CDR1 is MDHEN and CDR2 is SYDVKM. Trimming removed 4 bases at V and 2 bases at J, with 8 bases between. The CDR3 is 13 amino acids. The CDR3 is CASSSPDNYGYTF. CDR3 bases: TGTGCCAGCAGTTCGCCGGACAACTATGGCTACACCTTC.

This clonotype was seen only a few times. The chain has TRBV9 and TRBJ2-3; TRBD2 agrees at 8 bases. V shed 4 bases and J 5 bases; nucleotides not matched to a gene: 9. CDR3 length: 15 residues. Per the germline V gene, CDR1 is SGDLS and CDR2 is YYNGEE. The CDR3 nucleotides are TGTGCCAGCAGCAAAGCGGGAGAGGTGGGAGATACGCAGTATTTT. This encodes CASSKAGEVGDTQYF.

This clonotype was found a few times. The rearrangement links TRBV29-1 to TRBJ2-2; D uncertain. The V and J ends lost 6 bases and 7 bases respectively, with 18 bases between them. CDR1 and CDR2 (germline): SQVTM, ANQGSEA. This CDR3 contains 14 residues. The CDR3 bases are TGCAGCGTGGAATCCGGCGGCATAGACGGGGAGCTGTTTTTT. Translating it yields CSVESGGIDGELFF.

This clonotype was seen a handful of times. The chain carries TRBV9 and TRBJ2-2; D is perhaps TRBD1 (6 bases). CDR3 size: 14 residues. Between the trimmed V and J ends, which lost 3 bases and 5 bases, there was a span of 11 bases. From germline, CDR1 is SGDLS and CDR2 YYNGEE. This chain's CDR3 is CASSEERGTGELFF. CDR3 DNA: TGTGCCAGCAGCGAAGAGAGGGGGACCGGGGAGCTGTTTTTT.

CDR3 nucleotide sequence: TGTGCCAGCAGCTTGGCCCGGAACACAGATACGCAGTATTTT. Translated: CASSLARNTDTQYF. The V and J genes are TRBV5-5 and TRBJ2-3; D is undetermined. In germline, CDR1 is SGHKS, CDR2 YYEKEE (reference sequence). The CDR3 is 14 amino acids. V lost 0 bases and J 2 bases, leaving 7 bases between the germline ends.

In its sample, this clonotype was seen many times. The V and J genes are TRBV7-9 and TRBJ2-7; the match to TRBD1 covers 7 bases. Germline CDR1 and CDR2: SEHNR and FQNEAQ (reference sequence). The V segment lost 4 bases and the J segment 1 base; nucleotides outside the gene matches: 10. The CDR3 has 16 residues. The CDR3: CASSSTSTGRSYEQYF. CDR3 nucleotides: TGTGCCAGCAGCTCCACGTCGACAGGGCGTTCCTACGAGCAGTACTTC.

In its sample, this clonotype was seen a few times. A read error may account for a junction end that differs from germline. This chain joins TRBV3-1 and TRBJ2-3; no clear D gene. Germline V CDR1 and CDR2: LGHDT, YNNKEL (reference sequence). The CDR3 totals 15 residues. The CDR3 DNA is TGTGCCACCAGCCGAGACTCCCCCTCCGCAGATACGCAGTATTTT. It encodes CATSRDSPSADTQYF.